This T cell receptor beta chain was recovered during a study of control samples from healthy donors and cancer patients. Germline lookup yields CDR1 SGHTA and CDR2 FQGNSA. Deletions cut 5 bases from V and 4 bases from J, with 8 bases between. The length of the CDR3 is 12 residues. The data were produced by immunoSEQ multiplex PCR, yet TCRdb's version contains in-frame clones alone and is incomplete. Of about 29,000 clones in the sample, 87% were seen once. Input material: formalin-fixed, paraffin-embedded tissue. This chain links TRBV7-2 with TRBJ1-2; D is unclear. The TCR originated in a female donor with melanoma. The CDR3 loop is CASSPEIYGYTF. The CDR3 DNA reads TGTGCCAGCAGCCCAGAGATCTATGGCTACACCTTC.